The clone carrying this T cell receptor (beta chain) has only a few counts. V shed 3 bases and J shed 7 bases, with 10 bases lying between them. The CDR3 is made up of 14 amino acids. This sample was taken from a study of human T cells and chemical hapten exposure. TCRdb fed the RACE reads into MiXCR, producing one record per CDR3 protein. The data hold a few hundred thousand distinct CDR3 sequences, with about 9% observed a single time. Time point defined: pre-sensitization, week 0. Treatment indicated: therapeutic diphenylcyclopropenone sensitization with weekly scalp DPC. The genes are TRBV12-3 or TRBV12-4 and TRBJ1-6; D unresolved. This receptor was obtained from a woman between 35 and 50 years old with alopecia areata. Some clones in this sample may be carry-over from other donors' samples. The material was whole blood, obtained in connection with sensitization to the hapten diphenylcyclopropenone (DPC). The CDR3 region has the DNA TGTGCCAGCAGTTTCTTCCAGAAGAATTCACCCCTCCACTTT. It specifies CASSFFQKNSPLHF.